This T cell receptor (beta chain) was found in a study of blood T cells in healthy people across ages (dated by TCRdb to the mid-2010s). Describing the broader study: In model experiments, template switching captured roughly one uniquely barcoded TCR beta cDNA molecule for every two T cells. The study analyzed two additional independent replicas of 1 million unique cDNA reads from the same blood draw for two donors, one aged 18 to 30 and one aged 80 or older. Using deep sequencing normalized with unique cDNA molecular identifiers, the study measured how TCR beta repertoire diversity changes with age. To avoid experimental bias, donors of different ages were spread randomly across the sequencing lanes. The donors were split into four age groups: young (average 16 years), middle-aged (nearly 40), aged (more than 60) and long-lived (over 80).

The donors were some 39 Caucasian individuals from Russia, aged roughly 6 to 100 years, who were systemically healthy. Around 10 milliliters of peripheral blood were collected from each donor into EDTA-treated Vacutainer tubes. PBMCs were isolated by Ficoll-Paque density-gradient centrifugation, with at least 6.5 million obtained per sample. Total RNA, at least 5.5 micrograms per sample, was extracted from PBMCs with Trizol reagent. Naive CD45RAhigh/CD27high T cell percentages were measured by flow cytometry on a PBMC aliquot from every donor. This clonotype has more than one count but fewer than ten. No cognate antigen has been identified for it. Per-nucleotide qualities are absent, and no much larger clonotype sits a single base away. Library method: 5' RACE. Sequencer: Illumina HiSeq 2500. A second PCR of about 6 to 12 cycles was run with a J-beta primer mix and a sample-barcoded 5' primer. A template-switch 5' adaptor carrying 12 random nucleotides introduced a unique molecular identifier onto each TCR beta cDNA molecule. Each sample yielded at least 3 million CDR3-containing paired-end reads. First-strand cDNA was synthesized from all RNA with the Mint cDNA synthesis kit, primed by a TRBC-specific oligonucleotide. Following uracil-DNA glycosylase treatment, all cDNA underwent a first 18-cycle PCR with the universal primers M1SS and BC2_uni_R. As for the original processing: For normalization, 1 million high-quality reads, each with a distinct molecular identifier, were randomly selected from each sample. Instead of being binned into consensus sequences, reads that shared molecular identifiers were thrown out. MiTCR, set to a Q25 quality threshold and the strictest error-elimination algorithm, was used for CDR3 identification, clonotype clustering and error correction. A nonparametric unseen species model using Euler transformation provided a lower-bound estimate of total TCR beta diversity. Using fastp trimming at Q25 and MiXCR clonotype assembly, TCRdb reanalyzed the public sequencing data and kept in-frame beta chains. Every entry covers one CDR3 protein and lists the most common genes and DNA from its rows. TCRdb, rather than the study authors, made the V and J calls. The table for this sample lists approximately 1.5 million distinct CDR3 sequences; 35% to 45% of them were counted only once. The ten most abundant clones make up roughly 3.7% of the sample.

V lost 3 bases and J lost 7 bases, and the count of bases not matched to a germline gene is 15. The CDR3 sequence holds 16 residues, the cysteine and phenylalanine included. Only the CDR3 DNA is retained, 48 bases long and in frame from the first base. Via the germline V gene, CDR1 is MGHRA and CDR2 YSYEKL. Overall study results and their limits: Total diversity estimates from one million sequenced T cells were considered lower bounds and underestimates. The long-lived group showed more naive CD4+ T cells, fewer expanded clones and increased TCR diversity than the aged group, suggesting age selection. The CMV infection status of donors was not known, potentially confounding age-related changes in expanded clonotypes. Observed TCR beta diversity correlated strongly with the percentage of naive T cells measured by flow cytometry. As age increased, observed TCR beta diversity per million T cells dropped in a roughly linear way, and a significant reduction was already evident by age about 40. Conclusive comparison of naive and antigen-experienced compartments was prevented by the profiling of bulk unsorted PBMCs.

The chain links TRBV4-1 with TRBJ2-7, with 7 bases in between that match TRBD1. This receptor was identified in a woman aged 18-29 years in good health. The sequenced sample consisted of blood. The nucleotides are TGCGCCAGCAGCCATGGGCCGGGACAGCAACTTAATGAGCAGTACTTC. Translated, this gives CASSHGPGQQLNEQYF.